Listed here are 7 T cell receptor beta chains from one sample, sequenced in a study of cytomegalovirus exposure and HLA in healthy donors. Primers included in the PCR were 60 Vbeta and 13 Jbeta primers. Produced via immunoSEQ multiplex PCR; TCRdb's table is partial and in-frame only. The sample yields under 200,000 clones, roughly 80% seen once. The sequenced sample consisted of PBMCs. Every receptor here comes from a woman in her 50s in good health and CMV-seronegative.

The chain uses TRBV21-1 and TRBJ2-7; the table's TRBD2 call for D was not verified on the DNA. TRBV21-1 is termed a pseudogene. The CDR3 runs 16 residues. The CDR3 DNA is TGTGCCAGCAGCAAAGCGCTACGGGAGAGCTCCTACGAGCAGTACTTC. Protein sequence: CASSKALRESSYEQYF.

This chain links TRBV15 with TRBJ2-4; TRBD2 aligns across 9 bases. There are 16 residues in the CDR3. V gave up 0 bases and J gave up 8 bases; unmatched junction bases: 8. Germline V gene sequence: CDR1 LNHNV, CDR2 YYDKDF (reference sequence). The CDR3 DNA is TGTGCCACCAGCAGAGATGAGGCGGGAGGGCCAGACATTCAGTACTTC. Translating gives CATSRDEAGGPDIQYF.

The V call is TRBV6-5, the J call TRBJ1-5; TRBD1 is a possible D gene (5 bases). V was cut by 6 bases and J by 7 bases, with 13 bases left in between. The V gene's germline CDR1 is MNHEY and CDR2 SVGAGI. The CDR3 is 13 residues long. In DNA, the CDR3 is TGTGCCAGCAGGCCCAGGGTTGGGCAGCCCCAGCATTTT. This translates into CASRPRVGQPQHF.

The chain employs TRBV7-3 and TRBJ2-1; unclear D gene. Trimming took 5 bases from V and 8 from J, leaving 19 bases between them. The CDR3 is 15 amino acids. Germline CDR1 and CDR2: SGHTA and FQGTGA. The CDR3 spells CASSPLGRASDEQFF. CDR3 nucleotides: TGTGCCAGCAGCCCTCTCGGTCGCGCCTCGGATGAGCAGTTCTTC.

V gene TRBV11-3 combines with J gene TRBJ2-5; the D gene is possibly TRBD2 (5 bases). CDR1 and CDR2 from the germline V gene are SGHNT and YENEEA. The CDR3 covers 13 residues. V was cut by 4 bases and J by 5 bases, with 11 bases left in between. CDR3 DNA: TGTGCCAGCAGCTCGAAGGGCGGGGAGACCCAGTACTTC. It yields the protein CASSSKGGETQYF.

V is TRBV7-3 and J is TRBJ2-5; 11 nucleotides align to TRBD2. Trimming cost V 5 bases and J 7 bases; bases outside gene matches: 9. This CDR3 contains 15 residues. Germline CDR1 and CDR2: SGHTA and FQGTGA. In DNA, the CDR3 is TGTGCCAGCAGCCTCTTTAGCGGGAGGGGAGGGACCCAGTACTTC. Amino acids: CASSLFSGRGGTQYF.

The V and J genes are TRBV19 and TRBJ1-2; TRBD1 matches 7 bases. V was clipped by 6 bases and J by 0 bases; unmatched bases: 16. This CDR3 has 18 amino acids. Looked up from germline, CDR1 is LNHDA and CDR2 is SQIVND (reference sequence). CDR3 DNA: TGTGCCAGTAGAAGGGGGCAGACAGGGTCCCGCGCTAACTATGGCTACACCTTC. This encodes CASRRGQTGSRANYGYTF.